A selection of T cell receptor beta chains follows, all from one sample in a study of control samples from healthy donors and cancer patients. The repertoire was sequenced with immunoSEQ multiplex PCR; TCRdb's copy has only in-frame clones and lacks some. The sample carries roughly 180,000 clones, 94% recorded once. Sequencing was carried out using blood. Receptors were obtained from a woman younger than 35 in good health. CDR3s include the opening cysteine and the closing phenylalanine or tryptophan. A D gene is named only where the DNA matches it firmly. Only part of the rows carry a size: once, few, many, or a class if the clone is expanded.

j_call	v_call	clone_size	d_call	cdr3_nt	cdr3_aa
TRBJ2-6	TRBV28	.	TRBD1	TGTGCCAGCAGTTTACAGGGGGCTGGGGCCAACGTCCTGACTTTC	CASSLQGAGANVLTF
TRBJ1-5	TRBV10-3	.	.	TGTGCCATCAGGGGGGATCAGCCCCAGCATTTT	CAIRGDQPQHF
TRBJ2-5	TRBV7-2	.	.	TGTGCCAGCAGCTTAGGGGTATGGGGTCAAGAGACCCAGTACTTC	CASSLGVWGQETQYF
TRBJ1-6	TRBV5-5	.	.	TGTGCCAGCAGCCCCGGACAGCCCGATCATTCACCCCTCCACTTT	CASSPGQPDHSPLHF
TRBJ2-1	TRBV27	.	TRBD2	TGTGCCAGCTGTACTAGCGGGAGGACCCGTGAGCAGTTCTTC	CASCTSGRTREQFF
TRBJ1-2	TRBV5-1	.	.	TGCGCCAGCAGCTTGGAGGCCGGGGGATTGGGTGGCTACACCTTC	CASSLEAGGLGGYTF
TRBJ2-1	TRBV11-2	.	.	TGTGCCAGCAGCTTAGGTCACAATGAGCAGTTCTTC	CASSLGHNEQFF
TRBJ1-5	TRBV11-2	.	.	TGTGCCAGCAGCCCCGGACCTAGCAATCAGCCCCAGCATTTT	CASSPGPSNQPQHF
TRBJ1-2	TRBV6-2/TRBV6-3	.	TRBD1	TGTGCCAGCAGTTACCGACAGGGGTCTAACTATGGCTACACCTTC	CASSYRQGSNYGYTF
TRBJ2-1	TRBV5-6	.	.	TGTGCCAGCAGCCCGATGCCGGGGTCAAACAATGAGCAGTTCTTC	CASSPMPGSNNEQFF
TRBJ1-1	TRBV24-1	.	.	TGTGCCACCAGTGATTTGTTGGGCGGGAACACTGAAGCTTTCTTT	CATSDLLGGNTEAFF
TRBJ1-1	TRBV18	.	.	TGTGCCAGCTCCACGACGGAGAACACTGAAGCTTTCTTT	CASSTTENTEAFF
TRBJ2-5	TRBV10-3	.	.	TGTGCCATCAGTGAGTCAGGGGAGCAAGAGACCCAGTACTTC	CAISESGEQETQYF
TRBJ2-7	TRBV5-1	.	.	TGCGCCAGCAGCTTTCGAGGGGACGAGCAGTACTTC	CASSFRGDEQYF
TRBJ2-7	TRBV11-3	.	TRBD1	TGTGCCAGCAGCTTAAGGACAGGGCGGGCCGAGCAGTACTTC	CASSLRTGRAEQYF
TRBJ1-1	TRBV9	.	.	TGTGCCAGCAGCGCGACAGGGAACACTGAAGCTTTCTTT	CASSATGNTEAFF
TRBJ1-2	TRBV5-6	.	.	TGTGCCAGCAGCTCGGACAGCCTTTATGGCTACACCTTC	CASSSDSLYGYTF
TRBJ2-7	TRBV7-2	.	.	TGTGCCAGCAGCCCAACCAGGACTTCCTCTTACTACGAGCAGTACTTC	CASSPTRTSSYYEQYF
TRBJ2-3	TRBV6-5	.	TRBD2	TGTGCCAGCAGTTACCAACTAGCGGACACAGATACGCAGTATTTT	CASSYQLADTDTQYF
TRBJ1-2	TRBV28	.	.	TGTGCCAGCAGTTTGATCGTCGGGGCTAACTATGGCTACACCTTC	CASSLIVGANYGYTF
TRBJ1-5	TRBV4-2	.	.	TGTGCCAGCAGCCAAGATCCCAGGGGCGGGCAGCCCCAGCATTTT	CASSQDPRGGQPQHF
TRBJ1-1	TRBV27	.	.	TGTGCCAGCAGTTTCCGGGACAACACTGAAGCTTTCTTT	CASSFRDNTEAFF
TRBJ2-7	TRBV5-1	.	.	TGCGCCAGCAGCTTTAACGGGGGCGTAGGCTACGAGCAGTACTTC	CASSFNGGVGYEQYF
TRBJ1-2	TRBV6-5	.	.	TGTGCCAGCAGCTATAGACAGATTAGCTATGGCTACACCTTC	CASSYRQISYGYTF
TRBJ1-2	TRBV5-1	once	.	TGCGCCAGCAGCTTGGTGGTAGGATATGGCTACACCTTC	CASSLVVGYGYTF
TRBJ1-5	TRBV7-8	.	.	TGTGCCAGCAGCTTAATCCGTGAGGGTCAGCCCCAGCATTTT	CASSLIREGQPQHF
TRBJ2-2	TRBV24-1	.	TRBD1	TGTGCCACCAGTCCCGACAGGGGGCAAGGCGGGGAGCTGTTTTTT	CATSPDRGQGGELFF
TRBJ2-7	TRBV11-2	once	.	TGTGCCAGCAGCTTATCTGAGGGGCTCGAGCAGTACTTC	CASSLSEGLEQYF
TRBJ2-2	TRBV6-1	.	.	TGTGCCAGCAGTGAAGCGGGGGCATACCCTCCCGTCGAGGGAGAGCGCACCGGGGAGCTGTTTTTT	CASSEAGAYPPVEGERTGELFF
TRBJ2-2	TRBV28	.	TRBD1	TGTGCCAGCAAAAAAGGGGACAGCAACACCGGGGAGCTGTTTTTT	CASKKGDSNTGELFF
TRBJ1-5	TRBV18	.	TRBD1	TGTGCCAGCTCACTAGACAGGGTTATAAATCAGCCCCAGCATTTT	CASSLDRVINQPQHF
TRBJ1-2	TRBV19	.	.	TGTGCCTCCTTCGACAACGGGGGGGGCTACACCTTC	CASFDNGGGYTF
TRBJ1-2	TRBV11-2	.	.	TGTGCCAGCAGCCCAGTAGCTAACTATGGCTACACCTTC	CASSPVANYGYTF
TRBJ1-2	TRBV28	.	.	TGTGCCAGCAGTTTTTGGCGGAACTATGGCTACACCTTC	CASSFWRNYGYTF
TRBJ2-1	TRBV25-1	.	.	TGTGCCAGCAGTGACGGGGGGCTCGTAGGGTTCTTC	CASSDGGLVGFF
TRBJ2-2	TRBV11-2	.	.	TGTGCCAGCAGCTCCACCTGGGGCTTGGGGCCGAACACCGGGGAGCTGTTTTTT	CASSSTWGLGPNTGELFF
TRBJ2-7	TRBV13	.	TRBD1	TGTGCCAGCAGCTTAGTCGGGACAGGTTCCTCCTACGAGCAGTACTTC	CASSLVGTGSSYEQYF
TRBJ1-4	TRBV19	.	.	TGTGCCAGTAGTATCTTTATAACGGCTAATGAAAAACTGTTTTTT	CASSIFITANEKLFF
TRBJ2-2	TRBV3-1/TRBV3-2	.	.	TGTGCCAGCAGCCGAGGTTCGGGGTCCGGGGAGCTGTTTTTT	CASSRGSGSGELFF
TRBJ1-6	TRBV11-2	.	.	TGTGCCAGCAGCTTGCCGAGCTCCTATAATTCACCCCTCCACTTT	CASSLPSSYNSPLHF
TRBJ1-1	TRBV12-3/TRBV12-4	.	.	TGTGCCAGCAGTTTAAACAGGAATGTAGAAGCTTTCTTT	CASSLNRNVEAFF
TRBJ2-3	TRBV11-3	.	.	TGTGCCAGCAGCCAGGGGACTTCGAATACGCAGTATTTT	CASSQGTSNTQYF
TRBJ2-7	TRBV7-8	.	.	TGTGCCAGCAGCTTAGGACAGTCCCGGGAGCAGTACTTC	CASSLGQSREQYF
TRBJ2-1	TRBV3-1/TRBV3-2	.	TRBD2	TGTGCCAGCAGAGGTACGCTAGCGGGGTACAATGAGCAGTTCTTC	CASRGTLAGYNEQFF
TRBJ1-1	TRBV9	.	.	TGTGCCAGCAGACGCAGCGGTAAAAACACTGAAGCTTTCTTT	CASRRSGKNTEAFF
TRBJ1-1	TRBV18	.	TRBD1	TGTGCCAGCTCCCTCGGGACAGGGTTGAACACTGAAGCTTTCTTT	CASSLGTGLNTEAFF
TRBJ2-1	TRBV24-1	.	TRBD1	TGTGCCACCAGTGATCTCCGGGACAGGTACAATGAGCAGTTCTTC	CATSDLRDRYNEQFF
TRBJ2-5	TRBV18	.	TRBD2	TGTGCCAGCTCACTTAGACTAGCGGGAGTCTTCGGGGAGACCCAGTACTTC	CASSLRLAGVFGETQYF
TRBJ1-6	TRBV9	.	.	TGTGCCAGCAGCGTAAACAGGGAAAAAGGATATAATTCACCCCTCCACTTT	CASSVNREKGYNSPLHF
TRBJ1-6	TRBV11-3	.	TRBD1	TGTGCCAGCAGCCCTCGGACAGGGGTAAATTCACCCCTCCACTTT	CASSPRTGVNSPLHF
TRBJ2-3	TRBV28	.	.	TGTGCCAGCAAAGACACAGATACGCAGTATTTT	CASKDTDTQYF
TRBJ1-5	TRBV6-2/TRBV6-3	.	.	TGTGCCAGCAGTTCAAAGGCGAAAACAGGGTTGAGCAATCAGCCCCAGCATTTT	CASSSKAKTGLSNQPQHF
TRBJ1-5	TRBV6-4	.	.	TGTGCCAGCAAGAGAGGTCGACGGAATCAGCCCCAGCATTTT	CASKRGRRNQPQHF
TRBJ2-7	TRBV2	.	TRBD2	TGTGCCAGCAGACTACTAGCGGGAGGGCCTTACGAGCAGTACTTC	CASRLLAGGPYEQYF